This TCR beta chain was observed in a study of cytomegalovirus exposure and HLA in healthy donors. Study findings and constraints: Donors belonging to an Asian-associated ancestry cluster reportedly showed fewer N-insertions in productive TCRs than the 666-donor mean, according to what a later analysis found.

Note on this clone: The antigen is not known.

Use of 60 Vbeta and 13 Jbeta primers characterized the PCR. Method: immunoSEQ multiplex PCR; TCRdb's copy keeps in-frame clones and lacks some. The table has roughly 180,000 clones, more than 70% seen once. The V gene lost 0 bases and the J gene lost 1 base, with 13 bases spanning the gap. CDR1 and CDR2 (germline): SGHKS, YYEKEE (reference sequence). CDR3 length equals 16 residues. The origin of this receptor is a man younger than 45 in good health and CMV-seronegative. The chain couples TRBV5-5 to TRBJ2-5; possibly TRBD1 for D (5 bases). Sequencing was performed on PBMCs. CDR3 DNA: TGTGCCAGCAGCTTGGTTAGGGGCAGAGTCCAAGAGACCCAGTACTTC. It codes for CASSLVRGRVQETQYF.